Here is one T cell receptor beta chain with its context. The data originate from a study of T cells after yellow fever vaccination. This CDR3 is 13 amino acids long. Germline V gives CDR1 SGHDT, CDR2 YYEEEE. Trimming stripped 4 bases from V and 2 bases from J, with 10 bases between. MiXCR, applied by TCRdb to the 5' RACE reads, yields one record per CDR3 protein. Here the sample spans some 300,000 distinct CDR3 sequences, roughly 9% being singletons. This receptor was obtained from a man between 18 and 35 years old who received the YFV17D yellow fever vaccine. The chain combines TRBV5-6 with TRBJ2-7; TRBD1 is a possible D gene (6 bases). The sample was CD4+ T cells sorted from PBMCs, taken 5 days after the yellow fever booster vaccination. DNA for the CDR3: TGTGCCAGCAGCACACAGGGCCCCTACGAGCAGTACTTC. Amino acids: CASSTQGPYEQYF.